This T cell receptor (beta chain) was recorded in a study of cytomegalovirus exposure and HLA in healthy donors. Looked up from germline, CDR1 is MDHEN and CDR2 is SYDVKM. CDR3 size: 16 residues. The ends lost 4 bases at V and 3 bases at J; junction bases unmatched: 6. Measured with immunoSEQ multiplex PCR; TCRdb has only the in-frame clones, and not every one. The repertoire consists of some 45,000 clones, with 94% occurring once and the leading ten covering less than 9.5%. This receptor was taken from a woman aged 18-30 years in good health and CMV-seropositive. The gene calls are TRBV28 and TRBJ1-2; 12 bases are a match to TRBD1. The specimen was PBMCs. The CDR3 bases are TGTGCCAGCAGTTATACCGGGACAGGGGGCTACTATGGCTACACCTTC. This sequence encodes CASSYTGTGGYYGYTF.